Below are 19 T cell receptor beta chains sequenced from a single sample in a study of tumor and adjacent non-tumor tissue in lung cancer. A modified ARM-PCR protocol with three rounds of nested PCR amplified TCRbeta. TCRdb ran MiXCR on the multiplex PCR reads and lists one entry per CDR3 protein. There are some 100,000 distinct CDR3 sequences in the sample; roughly 74% occur only once, and 37% lies in the top ten. This sample's RNA came from whole unsorted tissue. What was sequenced was lung tumor tissue. These receptors were taken from a woman between 55 and 75 years old with non-small cell lung cancer.

This clonotype is a singleton in its sample. The genes are TRBV20-1 and TRBJ2-4; D might be TRBD1 (6 bases). The J call may be wrong; the DNA end is better matched by TRBJ2-1. Germline loops: CDR1 DFQATT, CDR2 SNEGSKA (reference sequence). This CDR3 has 12 amino acids. CDR3 in DNA: TGCAGTGCCGTCCCGGACAGAAACATTCAGTTCTTC. Translating it yields CSAVPDRNIQFF.

This clonotype is termed medium-sized. V gene TRBV25-1 combines with J gene TRBJ2-1; D is unresolved. V gave up 5 bases and J gave up 7 bases, with 15 bases separating them. The germline CDR1 and CDR2 sequences are MGHDK and SYGVNS. This CDR3 contains 14 residues. CDR3 amino acids: CASSIPTLGNEQFF. The CDR3 nucleotides are TGTGCCAGCAGTATACCCACCCTAGGGAATGAGCAGTTCTTC. The complete variable domain, with remaining parts taken from reference TRBV25-1 and TRBJ2-1, reads EADIYQTPRYLVIGTGKKITLECSQTMGHDKMYWYQQDPGMELHLIHYSYGVNSTEKGDLSSESTVSRIRTEHFPLTLESARPSHTSQYLCASSIPTLGNEQFFGPGTRLTVL.

This clonotype was seen at least ten times. The chain couples TRBV20-1 to TRBJ1-2, with a possible D match to TRBD1 (6 bases). Germline V gives CDR1 DFQATT, CDR2 SNEGSKA (reference sequence). The V gene lost 1 base and the J gene lost 6 bases, with 24 bases spanning the gap. CDR3 length equals 17 residues. Written as DNA, the CDR3 is TGCAGTGCTAGAGGACAATTACTTCCGGGACAACCCGATGGCTACACCTTC. Protein: CSARGQLLPGQPDGYTF.

Worth noting for this clonotype: A junction end diverges from the germline sequence, so it may reflect a read error. This chain connects TRBV11-2 to TRBJ2-5, with D hard to call. Germline-derived CDR1 and CDR2 are SGHAT and FQNNGV. This CDR3 is 13 amino acids long. The CDR3 nucleotides read TGTGCCAACAGCACTCCTAACAAAGAGACCCAGTACTTT. Protein: CANSTPNKETQYF.

The chain couples TRBV7-2 to TRBJ2-3; 9 positions match TRBD2. Germline lookup yields CDR1 SGHTA and CDR2 FQGNSA. J lost 3 bases, V lost 2 bases, and 6 bases had no gene match. This CDR3 region has 16 residues. This chain's CDR3 is CASSLLVAGDTDTQYF. The CDR3 nucleotides read TGTGCCAGCAGCTTACTGGTAGCGGGAGATACAGATACGCAGTATTTT. Combining the CDR3 with reference TRBV7-2 and TRBJ2-3 gives the whole variable domain GAGVSQSPSNKVTEKGKDVELRCDPISGHTALYWYRQSLGQGLEFLIYFQGNSAPDKSGLPSDRFSAERTGGSVSTLTIQRTQQEDSAVYLCASSLLVAGDTDTQYFGPGTRLTVL.

To note about this clonotype: A much larger clone lies one base from this, so it may be a read error. The gene calls are TRBV6-1 and TRBJ1-5; D call uncertain. CDR3 length: 15 amino acids. Germline V gene sequence: CDR1 MNHNS, CDR2 SASEGT. V shed 3 bases and J shed 6 bases, with 15 bases lying between them. The CDR3 spells CASSEGIPVIQPQHF. DNA of the CDR3: TGTGCCAGCAGTGAGGGGATCCCAGTGATTCAGCCCCAGCATTTT.

As to this clonotype: A much larger clone lies a single base off, so this may be a read error. The chain combines TRBV28 with TRBJ1-2, with 12 bases identical to TRBD1. Germline V gene data show CDR1 as MDHEN and CDR2 as SYDVKM. The V segment lost 11 bases and the J segment 7 bases; nucleotides outside the gene matches: 8. This CDR3 region has 13 residues. The CDR3 nucleotides read TGTGCCTGCGGAGGGACAGGGGGCCGTGGCTACACCTTC. Translating it yields CACGGTGGRGYTF.

As for this clonotype: This likely comes from a read error, as the CDR3 has no conserved phenylalanine or tryptophan at its end. The J gene is TRBJ2-7, the V gene TRBV12-3 or TRBV12-4, with 8 positions matching TRBD1. V lost 6 bases, J lost 4 bases, and 11 bases stayed unmatched. CDR3 length equals 15 residues. Here the CDR3 reads CASRYRQGSSYEQYS. Here the CDR3 DNA reads TGTGCCAGCAGATACCGACAGGGGAGCTCATACGAGCAGTACTCC.

Comment on this clonotype: This is likely a read error, given that the CDR3 carries no conserved phenylalanine or tryptophan at its end. The DNA is omitted, as the CDR3 cannot be located on it reliably, and the CDR3 follows TCRdb's listing. V gene TRBV6-2 or TRBV6-3 combines with J gene TRBJ2-7. Germline V gives CDR1 MNHEY, CDR2 SVGEGT. The CDR3 has 11 amino acids, counting both end residues. CDR3: CANSNTYELYL.

This clonotype was seen just once. Here the CDR3 omits its conserved ending phenylalanine or tryptophan, so a read error is the likely source. The V gene is TRBV24-1, the J gene TRBJ2-3; D not resolved. The V gene's germline CDR1 is KGHDR and CDR2 SFDVKD. The CDR3 spans 16 residues. V lost 4 bases and J 4 bases, leaving 17 bases between the germline ends. CDR3 sequence reads: CATSDRSRPVADTQYS. Written as DNA, the CDR3 is TGTGCCACCAGTGACCGATCCAGGCCCGTCGCAGATACGCAGTATTCT.

As concerns this clonotype: The junction does not match germline at one end; this may be a read error. The chain is built from TRBV28 and TRBJ2-3; 7 bases fit TRBD1. Germline V CDR1 and CDR2: MDHEN, SYDVKM. The CDR3 runs 15 residues. In DNA, the CDR3 is TGTGCCAGCAGTTTATTATTAAGGGGGACAGATACGCAGTGTTTT. Protein product: CASSLLLRGTDTQCF. Full variable domain (missing parts from reference TRBV28 and TRBJ2-3): DVKVTQSSRYLVKRTGEKVFLECVQDMDHENMFWYRQDPGLGLRLIYFSYDVKMKEKGDIPEGYSVSREKKERFSLILESASTNQTSMYLCASSLLLRGTDTQCFGPGTRLTVL.

With respect to this clonotype: One base away lies a much larger clone, so this may be a sequencing read error. The final CDR3 position lacks the conserved phenylalanine or tryptophan, pointing to a likely read error. V gene TRBV4-3 combines with J gene TRBJ2-2; D is undetermined. CDR3 length: 14 residues. The V and J ends lost 0 bases and 5 bases respectively, with 7 bases between them. The germline V gene encodes CDR1 LGHNA and CDR2 YSLEER. CDR3 nucleotides: TGCGCCAGCAGCCAAGATTCCGGGACCGGGGAGCTGTTTTCT. Residues: CASSQDSGTGELFS.

About this clonotype itself: At one end the junction does not follow the germline gene, possibly because of a read error. The chain carries TRBV6-6 and TRBJ1-6; no clear D gene. The CDR3 is 15 residues long. From germline, CDR1 is MNHNY and CDR2 SVGAGI (reference sequence). The CDR3 protein is CASSLGGVLNLPLQF. CDR3 in DNA: TGTGCCAGCAGTCTGGGTGGGGTTCTTAATTTACCCCTCCAATTT.

With respect to this clonotype: The junction differs from germline at one of its ends, possibly a read error. This chain joins TRBV11-3 and TRBJ2-7, with D perhaps matching TRBD2 (6 bases). Germline-derived CDR1 and CDR2 are SGHNT and YENEEA. The CDR3 consists of 14 residues. DNA of the CDR3: TGTGCCAGCAGCTTAGATGCGGGAACATACGAGCTGTACTTC. Translation: CASSLDAGTYELYF.

In the case of this clonotype: Sequence at one end of the junction differs from germline and may be a read error. V usage is TRBV20-1 and J usage is TRBJ1-5; unclear D gene. There are 12 residues in the CDR3. Germline-derived CDR1 and CDR2 are DFQATT and SNEGSKA (reference sequence). CDR3 coding DNA: TGCAGTACTAGTTACGGGAATCAGTCCCAGCATTTT. As protein: CSTSYGNQSQHF.

About this clonotype: A read error is possible here, since a much larger clone lies one base away. This sequence joins TRBV6-2 or TRBV6-3 and TRBJ2-1; no definite D call. V lost 5 bases to trimming and J lost 9 bases, with 11 bases between them. The CDR3 totals 12 residues. The germline V gene encodes CDR1 MNHEY and CDR2 SVGEGT. In DNA, the CDR3 is TGTGCCAGCAGTAACCCTTCCGCTGAGCAGTTCTTC. It encodes CASSNPSAEQFF.

This clonotype came up many times. The chain recombines TRBV4-1 with TRBJ1-6; the match to TRBD1 covers 11 bases. The CDR3 length is 16 residues. V was pared by 4 bases and J by 10 bases, with 9 bases of the junction left unmatched. In germline, CDR1 is MGHRA, CDR2 YSYEKL. The CDR3 sequence: CASSREPGQGGSPLHF. The CDR3 DNA sequence: TGCGCCAGCAGCCGGGAGCCGGGACAGGGGGGATCACCCCTCCACTTT.

This clonotype was detected only a few times. This may be a read error, as it is one base from a much larger clone. This rearrangement joins TRBV6-6 to TRBJ1-1; D gene ambiguous. Per the germline V gene, CDR1 is MNHNY and CDR2 is SVGAGI (reference sequence). The V gene lost 10 bases and the J gene lost 1 base, with 22 bases spanning the gap. CDR3 length: 16 amino acids. The CDR3 bases are TGTGCCAACTCCATGGGAGAGGGATGGGGGAACACTGAAGCTTTCTTT. As protein: CANSMGEGWGNTEAFF.

A note on this clonotype: Germline and junction disagree at one end, which may indicate a read error. This chain joins TRBV11-2 and TRBJ2-1, with 9 nucleotides matching TRBD2. The CDR3 spans 16 residues. The germline V gene has CDR1 SGHAT and CDR2 FQNNGV. The CDR3 DNA follows: TGTGCCAGTAGCCATATTAGCGGGGGTCGATACAATAAGCAGTTCTTC. Translating it yields CASSHISGGRYNKQFF.